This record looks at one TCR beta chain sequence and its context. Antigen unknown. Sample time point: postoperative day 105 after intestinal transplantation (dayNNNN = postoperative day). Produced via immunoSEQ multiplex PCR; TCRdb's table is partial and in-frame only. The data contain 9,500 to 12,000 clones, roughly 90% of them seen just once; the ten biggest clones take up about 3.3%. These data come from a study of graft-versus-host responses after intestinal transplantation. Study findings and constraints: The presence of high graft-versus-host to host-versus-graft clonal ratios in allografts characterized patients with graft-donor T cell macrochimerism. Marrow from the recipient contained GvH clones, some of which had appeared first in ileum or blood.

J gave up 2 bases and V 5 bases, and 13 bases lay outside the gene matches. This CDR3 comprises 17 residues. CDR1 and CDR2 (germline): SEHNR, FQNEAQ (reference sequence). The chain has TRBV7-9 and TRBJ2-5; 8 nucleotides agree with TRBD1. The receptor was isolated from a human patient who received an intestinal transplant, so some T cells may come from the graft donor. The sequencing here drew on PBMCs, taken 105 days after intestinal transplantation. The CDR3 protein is CASSPHPDRAQQETQYF. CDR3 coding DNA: TGTGCCAGCAGCCCGCACCCGGACAGGGCGCAACAAGAGACCCAGTACTTC.